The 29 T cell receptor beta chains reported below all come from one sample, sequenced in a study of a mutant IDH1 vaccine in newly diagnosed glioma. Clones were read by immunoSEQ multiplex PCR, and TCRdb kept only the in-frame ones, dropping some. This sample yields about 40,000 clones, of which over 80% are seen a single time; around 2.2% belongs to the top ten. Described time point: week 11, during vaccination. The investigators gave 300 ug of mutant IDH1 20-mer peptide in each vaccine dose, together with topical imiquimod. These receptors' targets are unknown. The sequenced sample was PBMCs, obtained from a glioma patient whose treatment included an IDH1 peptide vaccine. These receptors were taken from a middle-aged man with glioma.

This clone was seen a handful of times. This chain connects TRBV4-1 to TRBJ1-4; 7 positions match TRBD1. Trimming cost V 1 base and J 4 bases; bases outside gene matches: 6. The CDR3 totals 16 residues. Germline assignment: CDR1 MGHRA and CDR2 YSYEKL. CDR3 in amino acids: CASSQGQGRINEKLFF. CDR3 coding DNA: TGCGCCAGCAGCCAAGGACAGGGCCGGATTAATGAAAAACTGTTTTTT.

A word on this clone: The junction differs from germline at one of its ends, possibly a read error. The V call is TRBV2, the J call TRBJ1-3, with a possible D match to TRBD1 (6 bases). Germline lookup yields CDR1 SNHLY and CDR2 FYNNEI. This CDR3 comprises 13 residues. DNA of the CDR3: TGTGCCAGCAGTGGGAAACAGGGAAGCACCATATATTTT. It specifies CASSGKQGSTIYF.

The CDR3 loop is CASSDPPGADNEQFF. In DNA, the CDR3 is TGTGCCAGCAGTGACCCCCCGGGAGCAGACAATGAGCAGTTCTTC. The genes are TRBV2 and TRBJ2-1, with D tentatively TRBD2 (6 bases). This CDR3 is built from 15 residues. Per germline, CDR1 SNHLY and CDR2 FYNNEI. V lost 3 bases and J lost 5, with 14 bases in between.

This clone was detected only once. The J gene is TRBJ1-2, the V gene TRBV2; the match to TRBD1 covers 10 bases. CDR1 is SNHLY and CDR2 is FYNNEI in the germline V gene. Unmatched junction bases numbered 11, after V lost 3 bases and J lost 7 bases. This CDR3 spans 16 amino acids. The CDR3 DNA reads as TGTGCCAGCAGTGACGAAAGGACAGGGGGAAGTTTTGGCTACACCTTC. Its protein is CASSDERTGGSFGYTF.

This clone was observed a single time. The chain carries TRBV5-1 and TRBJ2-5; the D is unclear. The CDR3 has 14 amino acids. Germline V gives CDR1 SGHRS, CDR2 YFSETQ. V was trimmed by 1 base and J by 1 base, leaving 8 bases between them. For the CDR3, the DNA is TGCGCCAGCAGCTTGCTGGCGGCCCAAGAGACCCAGTACTTC. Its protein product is CASSLLAAQETQYF.

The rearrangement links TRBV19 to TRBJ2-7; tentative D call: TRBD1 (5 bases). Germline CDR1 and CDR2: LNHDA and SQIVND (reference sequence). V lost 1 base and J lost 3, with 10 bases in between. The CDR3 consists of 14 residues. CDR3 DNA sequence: TGTGCCAGTAGTATAGGGGATCAGGGCTACGAGCAGTACTTC. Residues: CASSIGDQGYEQYF.

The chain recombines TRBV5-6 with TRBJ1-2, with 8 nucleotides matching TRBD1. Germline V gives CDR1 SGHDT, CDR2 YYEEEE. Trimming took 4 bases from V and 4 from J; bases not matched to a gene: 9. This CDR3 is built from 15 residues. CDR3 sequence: CASSLPGQGVYGYTF. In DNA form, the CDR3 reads TGTGCCAGCAGCCTTCCCGGACAGGGTGTCTATGGCTACACCTTC.

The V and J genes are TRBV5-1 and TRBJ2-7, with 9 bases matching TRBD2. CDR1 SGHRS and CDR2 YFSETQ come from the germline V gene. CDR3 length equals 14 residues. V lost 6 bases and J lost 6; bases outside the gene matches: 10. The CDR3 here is CASTLAGISPEQYF. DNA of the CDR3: TGCGCCAGCACCCTAGCGGGAATAAGTCCCGAGCAGTACTTC. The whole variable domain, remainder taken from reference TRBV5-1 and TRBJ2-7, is KAGVTQTPRYLIKTRGQQVTLSCSPISGHRSVSWYQQTPGQGLQFLFEYFSETQRNKGNFPGRFSGRQFSNSRSEMNVSTLELGDSALYLCASTLAGISPEQYFGPGTRLTVT.

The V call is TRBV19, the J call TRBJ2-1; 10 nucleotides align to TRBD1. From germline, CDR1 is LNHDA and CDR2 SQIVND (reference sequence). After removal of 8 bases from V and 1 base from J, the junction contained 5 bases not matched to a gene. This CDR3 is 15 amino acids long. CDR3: CASRRQGASYNEQFF. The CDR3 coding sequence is TGTGCCAGTCGACGACAGGGGGCTTCCTACAATGAGCAGTTCTTC. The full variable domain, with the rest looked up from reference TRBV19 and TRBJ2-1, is DGGITQSPKYLFRKEGQNVTLSCEQNLNHDAMYWYRQDPGQGLRLIYYSQIVNDFQKGDIAEGYSVSREKKESFPLTVTSAQKNPTAFYLCASRRQGASYNEQFFGPGTRLTVL.

The CDR3 bases are TGCGCCAGCAGCTTCCTGGGACCGGACGGCTACGAGCAGTACTTC. This codes for CASSFLGPDGYEQYF. The rearrangement links TRBV5-1 to TRBJ2-7; D may correspond to TRBD1 or TRBD2 (5 bases each). V lost 2 bases to trimming and J lost 3 bases, with 15 bases between them. Germline CDR1 and CDR2: SGHRS and YFSETQ. The CDR3 has 15 amino acids.

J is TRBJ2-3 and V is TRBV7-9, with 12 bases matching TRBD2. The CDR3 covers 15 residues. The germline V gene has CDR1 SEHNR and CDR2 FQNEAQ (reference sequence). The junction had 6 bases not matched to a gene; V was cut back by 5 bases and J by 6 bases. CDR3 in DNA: TGTGCCAGCAGCCTTAGGACTAGCGGGATTGATACGCAGTATTTT. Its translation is CASSLRTSGIDTQYF.

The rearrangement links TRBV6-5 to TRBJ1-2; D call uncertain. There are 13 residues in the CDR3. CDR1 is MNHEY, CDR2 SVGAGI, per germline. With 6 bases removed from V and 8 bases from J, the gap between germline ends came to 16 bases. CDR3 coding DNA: TGTGCCAGCAGAGGTTGGAGGGAGGAGGGCTACACCTTC. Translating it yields CASRGWREEGYTF.

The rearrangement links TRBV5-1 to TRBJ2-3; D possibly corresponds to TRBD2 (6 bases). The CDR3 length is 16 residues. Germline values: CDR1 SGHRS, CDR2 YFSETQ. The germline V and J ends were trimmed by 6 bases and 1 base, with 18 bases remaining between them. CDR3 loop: CASTWGLHARTDTQYF. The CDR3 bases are TGCGCCAGCACCTGGGGACTTCACGCGCGCACAGATACGCAGTATTTT.

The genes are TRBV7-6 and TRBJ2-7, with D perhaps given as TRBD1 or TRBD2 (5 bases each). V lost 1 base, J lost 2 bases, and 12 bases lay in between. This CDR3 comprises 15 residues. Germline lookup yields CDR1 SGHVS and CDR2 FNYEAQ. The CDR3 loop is CASSLGLGGPYEQYF. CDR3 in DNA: TGTGCCAGCAGCTTAGGTCTTGGGGGACCCTACGAGCAGTACTTC.

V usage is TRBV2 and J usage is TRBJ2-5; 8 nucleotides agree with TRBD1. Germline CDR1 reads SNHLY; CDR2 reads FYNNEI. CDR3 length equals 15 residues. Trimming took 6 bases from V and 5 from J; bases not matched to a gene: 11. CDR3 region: CASRRQGATRETQYF. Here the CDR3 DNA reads TGTGCCAGCAGGCGTCAGGGGGCTACTCGGGAGACCCAGTACTTC.

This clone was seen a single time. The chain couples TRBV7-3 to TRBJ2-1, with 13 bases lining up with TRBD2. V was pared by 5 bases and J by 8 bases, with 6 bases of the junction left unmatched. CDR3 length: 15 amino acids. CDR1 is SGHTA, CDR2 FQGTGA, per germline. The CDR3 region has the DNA TGTGCCAGCAGCCGTGGACTAGCGGGAGTAGATGAGCAGTTCTTC. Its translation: CASSRGLAGVDEQFF.

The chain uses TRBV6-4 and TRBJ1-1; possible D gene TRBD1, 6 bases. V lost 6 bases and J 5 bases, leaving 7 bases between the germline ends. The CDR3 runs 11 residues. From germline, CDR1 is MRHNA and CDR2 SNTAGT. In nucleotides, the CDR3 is TGTGCCAGCAGGAGGGGGACTGAAGCTTTCTTT. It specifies CASRRGTEAFF.

In DNA form, the CDR3 reads TGTGCCAGTAGTGTCAGACAGGGGCGGAATGAAAAACTGTTTTTT. Protein sequence: CASSVRQGRNEKLFF. The chain links TRBV19 to TRBJ1-4, with 8 positions matching TRBD1. The CDR3 length is 15 residues. Germline V gene sequence: CDR1 LNHDA, CDR2 SQIVND (reference sequence). With 5 bases clipped from V and 5 bases from J, the junction kept 7 bases outside the gene matches.

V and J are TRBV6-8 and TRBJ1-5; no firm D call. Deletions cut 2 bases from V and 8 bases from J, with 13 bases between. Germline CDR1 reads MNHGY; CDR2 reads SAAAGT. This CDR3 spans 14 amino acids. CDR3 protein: CASSYRDPGKPQHF. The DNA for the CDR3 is TGTGCCAGCAGTTACCGAGACCCGGGTAAGCCCCAGCATTTT.

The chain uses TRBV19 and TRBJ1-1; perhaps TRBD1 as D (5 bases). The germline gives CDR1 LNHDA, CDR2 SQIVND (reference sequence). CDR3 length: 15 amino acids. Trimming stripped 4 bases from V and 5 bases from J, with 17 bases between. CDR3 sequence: CASSNDPQGRTEAFF. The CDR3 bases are TGTGCCAGTAGTAATGATCCCCAGGGTCGGACTGAAGCTTTCTTT.

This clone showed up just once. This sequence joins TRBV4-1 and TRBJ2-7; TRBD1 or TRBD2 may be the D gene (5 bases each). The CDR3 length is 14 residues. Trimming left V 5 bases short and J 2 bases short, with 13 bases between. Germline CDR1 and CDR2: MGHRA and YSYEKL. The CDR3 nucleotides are TGCGCCAGCAGCAACCGGGACGGAGCCTACGAGCAGTACTTC. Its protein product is CASSNRDGAYEQYF.

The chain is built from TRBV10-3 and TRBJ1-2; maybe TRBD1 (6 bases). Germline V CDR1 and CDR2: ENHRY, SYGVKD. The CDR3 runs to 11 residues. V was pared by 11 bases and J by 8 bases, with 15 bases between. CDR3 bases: TGTGCCGGAAGGGGGGGTGGGGGCTACACCTTC. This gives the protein CAGRGGGGYTF.

This CDR3 is CASSGPRGRAETQYF. CDR3 in DNA: TGTGCCAGCAGCGGCCCGCGTGGGAGGGCGGAGACCCAGTACTTC. This sequence joins TRBV9 and TRBJ2-5, with TRBD2 identical over 7 bases. Looked up from germline, CDR1 is SGDLS and CDR2 is YYNGEE. V gave up 3 bases and J gave up 5 bases; unmatched junction bases: 10. The CDR3 sequence is 15 residues long.

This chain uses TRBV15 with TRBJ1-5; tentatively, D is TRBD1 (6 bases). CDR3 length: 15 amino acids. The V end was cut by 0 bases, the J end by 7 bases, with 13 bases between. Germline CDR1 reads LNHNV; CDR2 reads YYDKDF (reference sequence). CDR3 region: CATSRDLAGAQPQHF. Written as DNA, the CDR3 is TGTGCCACCAGCAGAGACTTGGCAGGGGCCCAGCCCCAGCATTTT.

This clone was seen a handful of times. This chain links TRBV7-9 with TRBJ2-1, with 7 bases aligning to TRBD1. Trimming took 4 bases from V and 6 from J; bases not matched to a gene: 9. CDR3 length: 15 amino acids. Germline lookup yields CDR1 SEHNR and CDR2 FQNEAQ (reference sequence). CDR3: CASSSDRVPGNEQFF. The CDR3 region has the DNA TGTGCCAGCAGCTCTGACAGGGTACCCGGCAATGAGCAGTTCTTC. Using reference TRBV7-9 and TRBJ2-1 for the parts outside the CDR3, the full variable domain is DTGVSQNPRHKITKRGQNVTFRCDPISEHNRLYWYRQTLGQGPEFLTYFQNEAQLEKSRLLSDRFSAERPKGSFSTLEIQRTEQGDSAMYLCASSSDRVPGNEQFFGPGTRLTVL.

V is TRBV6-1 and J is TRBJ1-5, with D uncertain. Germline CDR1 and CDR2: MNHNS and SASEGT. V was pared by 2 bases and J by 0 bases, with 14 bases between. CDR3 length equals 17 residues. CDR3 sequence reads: CASSEFVPDYSNQPQHF. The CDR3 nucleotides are TGTGCCAGCAGTGAATTCGTCCCGGACTATAGCAATCAGCCCCAGCATTTT.

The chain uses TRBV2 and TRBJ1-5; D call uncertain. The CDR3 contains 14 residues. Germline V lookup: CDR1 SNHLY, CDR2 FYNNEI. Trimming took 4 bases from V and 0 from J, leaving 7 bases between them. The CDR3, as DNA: TGTGCCAGCAGTGGTGCAGGTAGCAATCAGCCCCAGCATTTT. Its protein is CASSGAGSNQPQHF. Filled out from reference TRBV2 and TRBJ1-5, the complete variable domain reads EPEVTQTPSHQVTQMGQEVILRCVPISNHLYFYWYRQILGQKVEFLVSFYNNEISEKSEIFDDQFSVERPDGSNFTLKIRSTKLEDSAMYFCASSGAGSNQPQHFGDGTRLSIL.

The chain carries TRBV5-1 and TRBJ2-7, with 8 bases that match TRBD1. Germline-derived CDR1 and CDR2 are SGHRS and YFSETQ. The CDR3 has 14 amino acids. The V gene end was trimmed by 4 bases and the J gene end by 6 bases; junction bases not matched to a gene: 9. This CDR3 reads CASSTRTGYGEQYF. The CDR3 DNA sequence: TGCGCCAGCAGCACTCGGACAGGGTATGGCGAGCAGTACTTC.

The CDR3 protein is CASSRGLNTEAFF. The CDR3 nucleotides are TGTGCCAGCTCTCGAGGGCTTAACACTGAAGCTTTCTTT. The rearrangement links TRBV9 to TRBJ1-1, with D unclear. The ends were cut back, 7 bases at V and 2 bases at J, with 12 bases in the middle. Germline assignment: CDR1 SGDLS and CDR2 YYNGEE. This CDR3 has 13 amino acids.